This T cell receptor beta chain originates from a study of blood T cell repertoires in COVID-19. About the research overall: Sites across the United States, Italy and Spain contributed samples from acute and convalescent COVID-19. Nucleic acid was either cDNA or gDNA, and it came from T cells, B-cell-depleted T cells, or PBMCs.

Per germline, CDR1 MDHEN and CDR2 SYDVKM. The CDR3 runs 17 residues. Trimming cost V 3 bases and J 6 bases; bases outside gene matches: 10. The authors' processing: Estimates of nucleated cell counts were drawn from the amplification of reference gene primers. The method was immunoSEQ multiplex PCR; TCRdb's version includes in-frame clones alone and lacks a portion of them. The DNA was the basis for D and trimming; V, J and clone size are from that table. The profile shows some 100,000 clones, roughly 89% of them singletons. The clonotype was recovered from a woman in her seventies with acute or convalescent COVID-19. V usage is TRBV28 and J usage is TRBJ1-3; TRBD1 matches 11 bases. Material for sequencing was peripheral blood. CDR3 sequence (DNA): TGTGCCAGCAGTTTGCAGAGGGACAGGGGGTTGGTAAACACCATATATTTT. As protein: CASSLQRDRGLVNTIYF.